A single T cell receptor (beta chain) is shown here with its context. Antigen unknown. Assay used: immunoSEQ multiplex PCR; TCRdb lists only in-frame clones, some missing. The sample shows some 50,000 clones, 88% of them seen only once. Trimming took 4 bases from V and 0 from J, leaving 15 bases between them. The length of the CDR3 is 16 residues. The record originates from a study of OX40 agonist ivuxolimab in advanced cancers. Study results and limitations: Within 6 weeks, CD4+ and CD8+ blood T cells expanded clonally at 0.1 to 3.0 mg/kg.

V is TRBV23-1 and J is TRBJ1-1; D remains unclear. TRBV23-1 is given ORF status, its function remaining uncertain. The sequence derives from an adult with an advanced solid tumor such as melanoma, head and neck, liver or kidney cancer. The sequencing used CD4+ or CD8+ T cells sorted from blood, collected in a trial of the OX40 agonist ivuxolimab. CDR3 region: CASSPPPGRVNTEAFF. DNA of the CDR3: TGCGCCAGCAGTCCCCCCCCGGGGAGGGTGAACACTGAAGCTTTCTTT.